The 25 T cell receptor beta chains below come from one sample, sequenced in a study of vaccination and CD4 T cells after COVID-19. Described treatment: roughly 11-day PBMC culture with coronavirus spike peptide pools or control peptides (ViraFEST assay). Sequenced with the Oncomine TCR Beta short-read assay was DNA taken from cultured CD4+ T cells. Via MiXCR, TCRdb re-called the PCR reads, giving one row per CDR3 protein. The repertoire holds around 15,000 distinct CDR3 sequences, with 75% to 80% as singletons. These TCRs are of unknown antigen specificity. The sample was CD4+ T cells from blood, cultured in vitro, taken after SARS-CoV-2 vaccination. The receptors derive from a human donor who received a COVID-19 vaccine.

V and J are TRBV7-9 and TRBJ1-2; TRBD1 agrees at 8 bases. Germline V gene lookup returns CDR1 SEHNR and CDR2 FQNEAQ (reference sequence). CDR3 length: 15 amino acids. V was clipped by 7 bases and J by 4 bases; unmatched bases: 11. CDR3 region: CASTPLDRVGYGYTF. The CDR3 bases are TGTGCCAGCACCCCCTTGGACAGGGTGGGCTATGGCTACACCTTC.

The chain joins TRBV7-3 to TRBJ1-3; D possibly corresponds to TRBD1 (6 bases). The V end was cut by 5 bases, the J end by 2 bases, with 10 bases between. The CDR3 is 14 residues long. Germline CDR1 and CDR2: SGHTA and FQGTGA. The CDR3: CASSAGGPGNTIYF. In nucleotides, the CDR3 is TGTGCCAGCAGCGCCGGGGGCCCTGGAAACACCATATATTTT.

This clonotype is classed as medium-sized. This rearrangement joins TRBV24-1 to TRBJ1-2; D is unclear. V was clipped by 5 bases and J by 6 bases, with 15 bases between them. The CDR3 is 14 residues long. CDR1 and CDR2 (germline): KGHDR, SFDVKD. The CDR3 is CATSGREQLDGYTF. The CDR3 DNA follows: TGTGCCACCAGTGGCCGGGAGCAGCTTGATGGCTACACCTTC.

The chain is built from TRBV20-1 and TRBJ1-2, with a weak D call TRBD1 (5 bases). The CDR3 has 13 residues. Germline V gene data show CDR1 as DFQATT and CDR2 as SNEGSKA (reference sequence). V lost 3 bases and J 1 base, leaving 9 bases between the germline ends. This CDR3 reads CSASQGLNYGYTF. CDR3 nucleotides: TGCAGTGCTAGTCAGGGCCTTAACTATGGCTACACCTTC.

The chain links TRBV5-1 to TRBJ1-2; 7 nucleotides line up with TRBD1. The V segment lost 4 bases and the J segment 4 bases; nucleotides outside the gene matches: 7. This CDR3 has 14 residues. Germline CDR1 and CDR2: SGHRS and YFSETQ. In DNA form, the CDR3 reads TGCGCCAGCAGCCCGCCGGGACAGCCCTATGGCTACACCTTC. This gives the protein CASSPPGQPYGYTF.

The chain joins TRBV25-1 to TRBJ2-6; weak D call: TRBD1 (5 bases). The CDR3 covers 15 residues. The V and J ends lost 1 base and 6 bases respectively, with 10 bases between them. Germline-derived CDR1 and CDR2 are MGHDK and SYGVNS. The CDR3 DNA is TGTGCCAGCAGTGAATGGGCAGGGCAGGCCAACGTCCTGACTTTC. Translated: CASSEWAGQANVLTF.

The V and J genes are TRBV15 and TRBJ2-5; no reliable D call. The length of the CDR3 is 15 residues. Germline CDR1 reads LNHNV; CDR2 reads YYDKDF (reference sequence). V shed 0 bases and J shed 4 bases, with 12 bases lying between them. Here the CDR3 DNA reads TGTGCCACCAGCAGAGATCTAGAGTGGGGAGAGACCCAGTACTTC. Protein product: CATSRDLEWGETQYF.

This clonotype appeared once. V is TRBV19 and J is TRBJ2-3; possibly TRBD2 for D (6 bases). Germline V gene sequence: CDR1 LNHDA, CDR2 SQIVND (reference sequence). The CDR3 is 13 residues long. Trimming removed 5 bases at V and 0 bases at J, with 6 bases between. CDR3 residues: CASSGTSTDTQYF. CDR3 in DNA: TGTGCCAGTAGTGGGACTAGCACAGATACGCAGTATTTT.

In its sample, this clonotype was seen a few times. The rearrangement uses TRBV20-1 and TRBJ2-1, with TRBD1 matching over 8 bases. Germline V gives CDR1 DFQATT, CDR2 SNEGSKA (reference sequence). The CDR3 extends over 14 amino acids. The V segment lost 6 bases and the J segment 7 bases; nucleotides outside the gene matches: 11. For the CDR3, the DNA is TGCAGTGCCCGACCGGGACAGGACTCTAATGAGCAGTTCTTC. Translated: CSARPGQDSNEQFF.

V usage is TRBV15 and J usage is TRBJ2-7, with 12 bases aligning to TRBD2. The CDR3 is 16 residues long. Germline CDR1 and CDR2: LNHNV and YYDKDF (reference sequence). The ends lost 3 bases at V and 2 bases at J; junction bases unmatched: 5. In DNA, the CDR3 is TGTGCCACCAGCAGCGGACTAGCGGGGTCCCCCTACGAGCAGTACTTC. As protein: CATSSGLAGSPYEQYF.

About this clonotype itself: The junction departs from the called germline gene at one end, perhaps through a read error. The chain combines TRBV7-4 with TRBJ2-5; maybe TRBD1 (5 bases). The CDR3 is 13 amino acids. CDR1 is SGHVT and CDR2 is SQSDAQ in the germline V gene. The CDR3 DNA sequence: TGTGCCAGCAGTTTAGGGGACCAAGAGACCCAGTACTTC. The encoded protein is CASSLGDQETQYF.

J is TRBJ1-2 and V is TRBV25-1, with D possibly being TRBD1 (5 bases). The CDR3 length is 14 residues. Looked up from germline, CDR1 is MGHDK and CDR2 is SYGVNS. V lost 1 base and J lost 7, with 13 bases in between. The CDR3 reads CASSESGTAGGYTF. The CDR3 coding sequence is TGTGCCAGCAGTGAATCCGGGACGGCGGGTGGCTACACCTTC.

The chain has TRBV20-1 and TRBJ1-5, with D hard to call. CDR1 DFQATT and CDR2 SNEGSKA come from the germline V gene (reference sequence). Trimming removed 6 bases at V and 0 bases at J, with 9 bases between. This CDR3 is 13 amino acids long. The CDR3 loop is CSASDLSNQPQHF. In DNA, the CDR3 is TGCAGTGCCTCCGATCTTAGCAATCAGCCCCAGCATTTT.

Written as DNA, the CDR3 is TGTGCCAGCAGTAAACTGAGCGGAGGGGGACACACTGAAGCTTTCTTT. Its translation: CASSKLSGGGHTEAFF. The V and J genes are TRBV25-1 and TRBJ1-1; D possibly corresponds to TRBD1 (6 bases). Germline CDR1 MGHDK, CDR2 SYGVNS. The CDR3 contains 16 residues. The ends were cut back, 5 bases at V and 3 bases at J, with 19 bases in the middle.

The V gene is TRBV18, the J gene TRBJ2-5, with a tentative D call TRBD2 (5 bases). CDR1 is KGHSH and CDR2 is LQKENI in the germline V gene. V dropped 0 bases and J dropped 2 bases, with 10 bases sitting between them. The CDR3 has 15 amino acids. The CDR3 DNA follows: TGTGCCAGCTCACCACCGAGGGCAGCTCAAGAGACCCAGTACTTC. It is translated as CASSPPRAAQETQYF. The complete variable domain, with remaining parts taken from reference TRBV18 and TRBJ2-5, reads NAGVMQNPRHLVRRRGQEARLRCSPMKGHSHVYWYRQLPEEGLKFMVYLQKENIIDESGMPKERFSAEFPKEGPSILRIQQVVRGDSAAYFCASSPPRAAQETQYFGPGTRLLVL.

The V call is TRBV7-2, the J call TRBJ1-2; D ambiguous. Germline V gene data show CDR1 as SGHTA and CDR2 as FQGNSA. The CDR3 has 13 residues. V shed 5 bases and J shed 6 bases, with 13 bases lying between them. The CDR3 loop is CASSMGASHGYTF. The CDR3 DNA reads as TGTGCCAGCAGCATGGGAGCCTCCCATGGCTACACCTTC.

This clonotype was found once. The rearrangement links TRBV6-1 to TRBJ2-5; TRBD2 matches 12 bases. The V gene's germline CDR1 is MNHNS and CDR2 SASEGT. This CDR3 spans 18 amino acids. V trimming: 1 base; J trimming: 5 bases; junction bases outside the gene matches: 11. CDR3 protein: CASSEERASGGARETQYF. As DNA, the CDR3 is TGTGCCAGCAGTGAAGAACGGGCTAGCGGGGGGGCGCGGGAGACCCAGTACTTC.

The rearrangement uses TRBV7-2 and TRBJ2-7; the match to TRBD1 covers 11 bases. The CDR3 contains 14 residues. The junction had 6 bases not matched to a gene; V was cut back by 5 bases and J by 6 bases. Germline lookup yields CDR1 SGHTA and CDR2 FQGNSA. In DNA form, the CDR3 reads TGTGCCAGCAGCCAAGGGACAGGGGGTCGCGAGCAGTACTTC. Translation gives CASSQGTGGREQYF.

V and J are TRBV11-3 and TRBJ2-3; either TRBD1 or TRBD2 may supply D (5 bases each). Looked up from germline, CDR1 is SGHNT and CDR2 is YENEEA. CDR3 size: 14 residues. The germline V and J ends were trimmed by 1 base and 2 bases, with 7 bases remaining between them. The DNA of the CDR3 is TGTGCCAGCAGCTTAGCGGGGCCCACAGATACGCAGTATTTT. This sequence encodes CASSLAGPTDTQYF.

The chain recombines TRBV12-3 or TRBV12-4 with TRBJ1-1, with D perhaps TRBD1 (6 bases). V lost 1 base, J lost 3 bases, and 9 bases lay in between. CDR3 length equals 14 residues. The chain's CDR3 is CASSLGGGDTEAFF. The DNA for the CDR3 is TGTGCCAGCAGTTTAGGAGGGGGAGACACTGAAGCTTTCTTT.

This clonotype has a single count. The rearrangement joins TRBV5-1 to TRBJ2-1; the D gene is possibly TRBD2 (5 bases). The V gene lost 0 bases and the J gene lost 9 bases, with 10 bases spanning the gap. CDR1 SGHRS and CDR2 YFSETQ come from the germline V gene. The CDR3 extends over 13 amino acids. CDR3 sequence: CASSLGAEVEQFF. The CDR3 DNA reads as TGCGCCAGCAGCTTGGGAGCGGAGGTTGAGCAGTTCTTC.

The V and J genes are TRBV2 and TRBJ1-2, with no clear D. With 11 bases removed from V and 8 bases from J, the gap between germline ends came to 18 bases. There are 12 residues in the CDR3. From germline, CDR1 is SNHLY and CDR2 FYNNEI. The CDR3 DNA sequence: TGTGCCGCGGGAGAAGGTTTAGAGGGCTACACCTTC. As protein: CAAGEGLEGYTF.

This clonotype was seen more than once but under ten times. The chain recombines TRBV6-1 with TRBJ2-3; possible D gene TRBD2, 7 bases. The germline V gene encodes CDR1 MNHNS and CDR2 SASEGT. The V and J ends lost 8 bases and 2 bases respectively, with 17 bases between them. The CDR3 totals 15 residues. For the CDR3, the DNA is TGTGCCAGCGGGGGGGCGAGCGGCTCCACAGATACGCAGTATTTT. Its protein product is CASGGASGSTDTQYF.

The chain couples TRBV12-5 to TRBJ2-7; no firm D call. This CDR3 region has 13 residues. With 1 base removed from V and 2 bases from J, the gap between germline ends came to 6 bases. Germline values: CDR1 LGHNT, CDR2 FRNRAP. This CDR3 reads CASGLGQTYEQYF. CDR3 DNA sequence: TGTGCTAGTGGTTTGGGGCAGACCTACGAGCAGTACTTC.

This clonotype was seen more than once but under ten times. J is TRBJ2-3 and V is TRBV19; a possible D gene is TRBD2 (6 bases). CDR1 is LNHDA, CDR2 SQIVND, per germline (reference sequence). The CDR3 spans 17 residues. V was shortened by 0 bases and J by 0 bases, with 13 bases between the two germline ends. The CDR3 region has the DNA TGTGCCAGTAGTATAGAAGGGTCCGGGGGTAGCACAGATACGCAGTATTTT. As protein: CASSIEGSGGSTDTQYF.